A selection of T cell receptor beta chains follows, all from one sample in a study of blood T cell repertoires in COVID-19. Clones were read by immunoSEQ multiplex PCR, and TCRdb kept only the in-frame ones, dropping some. Among fewer than 200,000 clones listed, around 86% were seen once. The sample taken for sequencing was peripheral blood. All receptors come from a man aged 50 to 60 with active or convalescent COVID-19. Each CDR3 is given with its conserved first and last residue. D genes are given only for firm matches. A clone size is listed for some rows: how often the clone was seen (once, few, many), or a class if it is expanded.

TGTGCCAGCAGGACAAGTAGTTACACCATATATTTT,CASRTSSYTIYF,-,TRBJ1-3,TRBV2,-
TGTGCCAGCAGTTCGATAGCGGGTGAGCAGTTCTTC,CASSSIAGEQFF,TRBD2,TRBJ2-1,TRBV28,-
TGTGCCATCAATAACAGGGGGTCCTACAATGAGCAGTTCTTC,CAINNRGSYNEQFF,TRBD1,TRBJ2-1,TRBV10-3,-
TGTGCCAGCGGTGGCTCCTCTGGAAACACCATATATTTT,CASGGSSGNTIYF,-,TRBJ1-3,TRBV3-1/TRBV3-2,-
TGTGCCAGCTGTAATAAACTTAACTATGGCTACACCTTC,CASCNKLNYGYTF,-,TRBJ1-2,TRBV6-5,-
TGTGCCAGTAGTAGGGGGACAGGGGGGGAGACCCAGTACTTC,CASSRGTGGETQYF,TRBD1,TRBJ2-5,TRBV19,-
TGTGCCAGCTCACCCGGTATCGGGGATGTGGAGACCCAGTACTTC,CASSPGIGDVETQYF,-,TRBJ2-5,TRBV18,-
TGTGCCAGCTACGGGACAGGGAACATCGAGCAGTACTTC,CASYGTGNIEQYF,TRBD1,TRBJ2-7,TRBV2,many
TGTGCCAGCTCACCAGTAACTGAAGCTTTCTTT,CASSPVTEAFF,-,TRBJ1-1,TRBV18,-
TGTGCCAGCAGAATAGGATCCGAGGGCAATCAGCCCCAGCATTTT,CASRIGSEGNQPQHF,-,TRBJ1-5,TRBV6-7,-
TGTGCCAGTAGTATAGGACAGGGCTACGAGCAGTACTTC,CASSIGQGYEQYF,TRBD1,TRBJ2-7,TRBV19,-
TGTGCCAGCATCCGCCGGGCAGGGGGCTACAATGAGCAGTTCTTC,CASIRRAGGYNEQFF,TRBD1,TRBJ2-1,TRBV28,-